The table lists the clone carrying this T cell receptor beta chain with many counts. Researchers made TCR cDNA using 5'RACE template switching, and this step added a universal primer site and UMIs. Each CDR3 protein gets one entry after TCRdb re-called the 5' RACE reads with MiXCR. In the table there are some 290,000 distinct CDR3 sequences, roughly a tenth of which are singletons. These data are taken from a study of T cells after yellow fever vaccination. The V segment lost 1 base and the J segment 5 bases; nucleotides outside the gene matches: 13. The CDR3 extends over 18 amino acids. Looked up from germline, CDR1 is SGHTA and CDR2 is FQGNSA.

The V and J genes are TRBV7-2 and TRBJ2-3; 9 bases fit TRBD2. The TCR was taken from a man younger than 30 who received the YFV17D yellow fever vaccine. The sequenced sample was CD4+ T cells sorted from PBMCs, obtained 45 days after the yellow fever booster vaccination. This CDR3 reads CASSLVGVGGGAGDTQYF. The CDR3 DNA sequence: TGTGCCAGCAGCTTAGTCGGGGTCGGCGGGGGGGCCGGAGATACGCAGTATTTT.